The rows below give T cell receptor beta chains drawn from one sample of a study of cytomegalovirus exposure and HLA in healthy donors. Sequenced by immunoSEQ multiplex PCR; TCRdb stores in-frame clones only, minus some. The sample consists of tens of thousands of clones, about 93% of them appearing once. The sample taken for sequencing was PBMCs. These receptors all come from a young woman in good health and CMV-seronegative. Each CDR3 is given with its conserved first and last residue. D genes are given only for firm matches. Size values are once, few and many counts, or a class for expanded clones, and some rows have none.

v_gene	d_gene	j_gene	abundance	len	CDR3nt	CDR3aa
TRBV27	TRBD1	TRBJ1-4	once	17	TGTGCCAGCAGTTTATCCGGGACAGGACCAACTAATGAAAAACTGTTTTTT	CASSLSGTGPTNEKLFF
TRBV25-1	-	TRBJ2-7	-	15	TGTGCCAGCGAAACGGCGCAGGGTCTCATCTACGAGCAGTACTTC	CASETAQGLIYEQYF
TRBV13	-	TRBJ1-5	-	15	TGTGCCAGCAGCTTGAGGCGGCATAGCAATCAGCCCCAGCATTTT	CASSLRRHSNQPQHF
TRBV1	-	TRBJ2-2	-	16	TGCACCAGCAGCCTTACAGGGTGTGAAAACACCGGGGAGCTGTTTTTT	CTSSLTGCENTGELFF
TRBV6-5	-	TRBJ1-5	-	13	TGTGCCACCAGGAAGAGCGAGGATCAGCCCCAGCATTTT	CATRKSEDQPQHF
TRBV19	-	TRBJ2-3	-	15	TGTGCCAGTAGTATAGATGTTTTGGGCCCAGATACGCAGTATTTT	CASSIDVLGPDTQYF
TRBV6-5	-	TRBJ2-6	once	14	TGTGCCAGCAGCCCGAGTGCTGGGGCCAACGTCCTGACTTTC	CASSPSAGANVLTF
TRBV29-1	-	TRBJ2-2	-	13	TGCAGCGTTGAATGGAGCAACACCGGGGAGCTGTTTTTT	CSVEWSNTGELFF
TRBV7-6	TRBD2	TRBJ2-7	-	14	TGTGCCAGCAGCCTCAGGACTAGCCCCTACGAGCAGTACTTC	CASSLRTSPYEQYF
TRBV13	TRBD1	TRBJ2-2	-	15	TGTGCCAGCAGCTCGCCGACAGGGATTACCGGGGAGCTGTTTTTT	CASSSPTGITGELFF
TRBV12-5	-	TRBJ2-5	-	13	TGTGCTAGTGGGCGCAGGATTCAAGAGACCCAGTACTTC	CASGRRIQETQYF
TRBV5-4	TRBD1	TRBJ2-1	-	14	TGTGCCAGCAGCTCCCTTCAGGGGGCTGATGAGCAGTTCTTC	CASSSLQGADEQFF
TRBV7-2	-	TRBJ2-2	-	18	TGTGCCAGCAGCCCCCGCTTGGGGGCCCCCTCGAACACCGGGGAGCTGTTTTTT	CASSPRLGAPSNTGELFF
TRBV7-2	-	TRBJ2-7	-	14	TGTGCCAGCAGCTTAGTGTCTAGCTCCTACGAGCAGTACTTC	CASSLVSSSYEQYF
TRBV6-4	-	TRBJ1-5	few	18	TGTGCCAGCACCCTACCTAAAGCCCGGGGGGAGGGAAATCAGCCCCAGCATTTT	CASTLPKARGEGNQPQHF
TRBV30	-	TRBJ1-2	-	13	TGTGCCTGGAGTTTGGGGGAGGAGTATGGCTACACCTTC	CAWSLGEEYGYTF
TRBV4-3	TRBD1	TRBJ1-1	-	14	TGCGCCAGCAGCCGAGGACAGGGCAGGTTGGAAGCTTTCTTT	CASSRGQGRLEAFF
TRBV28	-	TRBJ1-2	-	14	TGTGCCAGCAGTCATGAGGGTCATGCATATGGCTACACCTTC	CASSHEGHAYGYTF
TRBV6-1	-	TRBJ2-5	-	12	TGTGCCAGCGGGGGGGGCATGGAGACCCAGTACTTC	CASGGGMETQYF
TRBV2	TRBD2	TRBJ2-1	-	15	TGTGCCAGCAGTGAATGGGGACTAGCGGGGAATGAGCAGTTCTTC	CASSEWGLAGNEQFF
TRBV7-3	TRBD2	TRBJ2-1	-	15	TGTGCCAGCAGCACTAGCGGGTCTATCAACAATGAGCAGTTCTTC	CASSTSGSINNEQFF
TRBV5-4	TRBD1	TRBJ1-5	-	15	TGTGCCAGCAGCCTAGGACAGGGGAGCAATCAGCCCCAGCATTTT	CASSLGQGSNQPQHF
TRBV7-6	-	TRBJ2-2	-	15	TGTGCCAGCAGCCCAGGACAGATTAACACCGGGGAGCTGTTTTTT	CASSPGQINTGELFF
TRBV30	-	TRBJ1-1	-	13	TGTGCCTGGAGTGTTGAGGTTTCGATTGAAGCTTTCTTT	CAWSVEVSIEAFF
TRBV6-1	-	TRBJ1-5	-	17	TGTGCCAGCAGTGAGGGGGACATTGACTATAGCAATCAGCCCCAGCATTTT	CASSEGDIDYSNQPQHF
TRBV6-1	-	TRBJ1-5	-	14	TGTGCCAGTAAAGCTTTTCATAGCAATCAGCCCCAGCATTTT	CASKAFHSNQPQHF
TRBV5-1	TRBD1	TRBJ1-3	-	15	TGCGCCAGCGGCCCGGGACAGAGCTCTGGAAACACCATATATTTT	CASGPGQSSGNTIYF
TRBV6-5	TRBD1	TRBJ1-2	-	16	TGTGCCAGCAGTTACTCGGGACAGGGCCTTAACTATGGCTACACCTTC	CASSYSGQGLNYGYTF
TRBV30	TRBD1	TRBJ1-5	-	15	TGTGCCTGGAGTGAAAACGGACAGGGAGATCAGCCCCAGCATTTT	CAWSENGQGDQPQHF
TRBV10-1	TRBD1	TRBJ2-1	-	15	TGCGCCAGCAGTCCGACAGGGTGGCCCTACAATGAGCAGTTCTTC	CASSPTGWPYNEQFF
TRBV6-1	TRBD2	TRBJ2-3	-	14	TGTGCCAGCAGTAATAGCGGGAGCACAGATACGCAGTATTTT	CASSNSGSTDTQYF
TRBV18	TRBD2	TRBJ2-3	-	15	TGTGCCAGCTCACTGGCTAGCGGGAGCACAGATACGCAGTATTTT	CASSLASGSTDTQYF
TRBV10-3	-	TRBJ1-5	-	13	TGTGCCACCCAGGTGGGGGGGAATCAGCCCCAGCATTTT	CATQVGGNQPQHF